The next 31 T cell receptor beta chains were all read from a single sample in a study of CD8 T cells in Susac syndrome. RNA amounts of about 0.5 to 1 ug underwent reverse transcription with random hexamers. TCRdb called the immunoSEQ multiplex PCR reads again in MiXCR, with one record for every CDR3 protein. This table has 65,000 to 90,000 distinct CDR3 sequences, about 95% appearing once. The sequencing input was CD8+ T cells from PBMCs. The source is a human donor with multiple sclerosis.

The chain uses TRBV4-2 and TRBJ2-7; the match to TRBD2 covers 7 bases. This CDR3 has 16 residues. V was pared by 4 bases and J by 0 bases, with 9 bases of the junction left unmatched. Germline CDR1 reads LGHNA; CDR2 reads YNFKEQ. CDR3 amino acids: CASSPTAGVVSYEQYF. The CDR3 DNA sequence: TGTGCCAGCAGCCCTACTGCGGGAGTGGTCTCCTACGAGCAGTACTTC.

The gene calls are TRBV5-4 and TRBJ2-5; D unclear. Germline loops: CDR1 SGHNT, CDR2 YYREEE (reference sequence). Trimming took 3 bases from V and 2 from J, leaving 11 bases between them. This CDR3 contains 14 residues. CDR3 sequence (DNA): TGTGCCAGCAGCTACCGGGCCTGGCAAGAGACCCAGTACTTC. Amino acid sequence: CASSYRAWQETQYF. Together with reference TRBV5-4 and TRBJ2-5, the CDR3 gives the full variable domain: ETGVTQSPTHLIKTRGQQVTLRCSSQSGHNTVSWYQQALGQGPQFIFQYYREEENGRGNFPPRFSGLQFPNYSSELNVNALELDDSALYLCASSYRAWQETQYFGPGTRLLVL.

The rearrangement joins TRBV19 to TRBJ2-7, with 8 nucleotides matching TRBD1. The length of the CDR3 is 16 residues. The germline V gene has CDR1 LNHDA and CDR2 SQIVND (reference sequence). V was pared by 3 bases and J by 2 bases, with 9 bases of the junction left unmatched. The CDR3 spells CASSIVQGAQTYEQYF. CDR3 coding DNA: TGTGCCAGTAGTATCGTCCAGGGGGCCCAGACCTACGAGCAGTACTTC.

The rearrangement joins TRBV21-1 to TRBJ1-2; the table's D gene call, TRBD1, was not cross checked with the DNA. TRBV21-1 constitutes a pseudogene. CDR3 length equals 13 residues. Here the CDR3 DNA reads TGTGCCAGCAGCCACAGGGGGCTATTTTGCTACACCTTC. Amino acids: CASSHRGLFCYTF.

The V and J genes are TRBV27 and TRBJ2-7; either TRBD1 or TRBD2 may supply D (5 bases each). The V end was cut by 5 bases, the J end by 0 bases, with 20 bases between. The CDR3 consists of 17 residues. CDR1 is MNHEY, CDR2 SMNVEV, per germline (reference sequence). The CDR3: CASSPRLWGSSSYEQYF. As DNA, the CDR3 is TGTGCCAGCAGTCCCCGTCTATGGGGGTCGAGCTCCTACGAGCAGTACTTC.

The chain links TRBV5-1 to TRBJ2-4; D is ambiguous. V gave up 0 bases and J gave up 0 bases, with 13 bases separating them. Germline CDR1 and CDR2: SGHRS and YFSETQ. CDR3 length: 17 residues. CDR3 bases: TGCGCCAGCAGCTTGGCCGCGATCGAGCTAGCCAAAAACATTCAGTACTTC. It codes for CASSLAAIELAKNIQYF. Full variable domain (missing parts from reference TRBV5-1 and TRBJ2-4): KAGVTQTPRYLIKTRGQQVTLSCSPISGHRSVSWYQQTPGQGLQFLFEYFSETQRNKGNFPGRFSGRQFSNSRSEMNVSTLELGDSALYLCASSLAAIELAKNIQYFGAGTRLSVL.

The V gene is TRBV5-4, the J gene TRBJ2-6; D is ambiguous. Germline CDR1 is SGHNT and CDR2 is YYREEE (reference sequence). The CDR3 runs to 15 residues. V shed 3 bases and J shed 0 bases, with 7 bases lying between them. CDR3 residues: CASSSVGSGANVLTF. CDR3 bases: TGTGCCAGCAGCTCGGTGGGCTCTGGGGCCAACGTCCTGACTTTC.

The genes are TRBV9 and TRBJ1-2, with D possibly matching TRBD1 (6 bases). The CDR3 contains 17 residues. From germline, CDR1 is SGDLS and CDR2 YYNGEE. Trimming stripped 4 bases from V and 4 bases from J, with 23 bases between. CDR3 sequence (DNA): TGTGCCAGCAGCCTCTTAGCAGGGGCGGTTGGGGCCTATGGCTACACCTTC. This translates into CASSLLAGAVGAYGYTF. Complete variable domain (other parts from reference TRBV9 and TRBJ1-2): DSGVTQTPKHLITATGQRVTLRCSPRSGDLSVYWYQQSLDQGLQFLIQYYNGEERAKGNILERFSAQQFPDLHSELNLSSLELGDSALYFCASSLLAGAVGAYGYTFGSGTRLTVV.

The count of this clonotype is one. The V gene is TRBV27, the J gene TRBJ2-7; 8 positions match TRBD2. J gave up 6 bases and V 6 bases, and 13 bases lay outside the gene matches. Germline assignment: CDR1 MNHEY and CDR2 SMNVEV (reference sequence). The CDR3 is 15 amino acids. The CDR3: CASSRGAAGDAEQYF. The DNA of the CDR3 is TGTGCCAGCAGCCGGGGGGCAGCGGGAGATGCCGAGCAGTACTTC.

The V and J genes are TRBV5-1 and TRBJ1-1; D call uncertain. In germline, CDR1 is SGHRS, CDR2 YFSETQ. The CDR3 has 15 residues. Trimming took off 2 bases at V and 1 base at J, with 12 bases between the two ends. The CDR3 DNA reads TGCGCCAGCAGCTTCCCTCCGGGAGGGAACACTGAAGCTTTCTTT. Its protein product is CASSFPPGGNTEAFF.

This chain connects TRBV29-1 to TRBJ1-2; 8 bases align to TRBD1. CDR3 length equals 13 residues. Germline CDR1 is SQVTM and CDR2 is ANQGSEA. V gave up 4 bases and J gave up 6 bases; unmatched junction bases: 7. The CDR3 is CSVVDREGNGYTF. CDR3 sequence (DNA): TGCAGCGTTGTGGACAGGGAGGGAAATGGCTACACCTTC. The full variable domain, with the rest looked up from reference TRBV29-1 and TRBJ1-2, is SAVISQKPSRDICQRGTSLTIQCQVDSQVTMMFWYRQQPGQSLTLIATANQGSEATYESGFVIDKFPISRPNLTFSTLTVSNMSPEDSSIYLCSVVDREGNGYTFGSGTRLTVV.

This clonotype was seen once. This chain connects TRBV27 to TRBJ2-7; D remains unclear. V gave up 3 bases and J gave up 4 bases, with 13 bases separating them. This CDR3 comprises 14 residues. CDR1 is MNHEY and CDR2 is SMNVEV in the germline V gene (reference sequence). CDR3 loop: CASSFKDPRYEQYF. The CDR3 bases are TGTGCCAGCAGTTTTAAGGATCCTCGATACGAGCAGTACTTC.

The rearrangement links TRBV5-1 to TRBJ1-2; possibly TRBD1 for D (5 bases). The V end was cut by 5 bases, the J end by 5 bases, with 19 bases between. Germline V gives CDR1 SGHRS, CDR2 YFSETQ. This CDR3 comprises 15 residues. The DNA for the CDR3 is TGCGCCAGCAGGGCAGGGCAACGGGGAAAATATGGCTACACCTTC. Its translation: CASRAGQRGKYGYTF.

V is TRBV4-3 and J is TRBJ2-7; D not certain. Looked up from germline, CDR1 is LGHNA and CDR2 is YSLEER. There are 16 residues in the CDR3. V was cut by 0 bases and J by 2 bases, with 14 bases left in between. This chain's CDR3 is CASSQDSLGRTYEQYF. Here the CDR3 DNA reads TGCGCCAGCAGCCAAGATTCCCTAGGCCGAACCTACGAGCAGTACTTC.

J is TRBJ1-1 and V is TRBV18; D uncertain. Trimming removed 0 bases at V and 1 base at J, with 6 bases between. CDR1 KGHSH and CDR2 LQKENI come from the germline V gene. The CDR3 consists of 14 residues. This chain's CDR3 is CASSPPRENTEAFF. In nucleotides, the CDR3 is TGTGCCAGCTCACCACCGAGGGAGAACACTGAAGCTTTCTTT.

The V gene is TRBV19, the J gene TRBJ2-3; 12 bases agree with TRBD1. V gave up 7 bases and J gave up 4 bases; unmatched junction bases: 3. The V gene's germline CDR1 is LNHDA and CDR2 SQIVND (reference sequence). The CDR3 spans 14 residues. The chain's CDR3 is CASTGTGGADTQYF. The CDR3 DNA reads TGTGCCAGTACCGGGACAGGGGGCGCAGATACGCAGTATTTT.

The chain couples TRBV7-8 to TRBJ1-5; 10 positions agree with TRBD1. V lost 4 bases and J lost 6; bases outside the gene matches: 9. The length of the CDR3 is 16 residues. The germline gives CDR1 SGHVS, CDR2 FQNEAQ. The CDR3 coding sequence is TGTGCCAGCAGCTCCACCGGGACAGGGGTCGGTCAGCCCCAGCATTTT. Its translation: CASSSTGTGVGQPQHF. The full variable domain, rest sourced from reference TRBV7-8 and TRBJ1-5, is GAGVSQSPRYKVAKRGQDVALRCDPISGHVSLFWYQQALGQGPEFLTYFQNEAQLDKSGLPSDRFFAERPEGSVSTLKIQRTQQEDSAVYLCASSSTGTGVGQPQHFGDGTRLSIL.

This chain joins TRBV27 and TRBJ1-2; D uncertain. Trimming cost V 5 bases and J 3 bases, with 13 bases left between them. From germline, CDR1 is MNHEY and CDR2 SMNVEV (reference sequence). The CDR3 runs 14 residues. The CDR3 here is CASSRNPSDYGYTF. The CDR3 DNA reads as TGTGCCAGCAGTCGGAACCCGAGCGACTATGGCTACACCTTC.

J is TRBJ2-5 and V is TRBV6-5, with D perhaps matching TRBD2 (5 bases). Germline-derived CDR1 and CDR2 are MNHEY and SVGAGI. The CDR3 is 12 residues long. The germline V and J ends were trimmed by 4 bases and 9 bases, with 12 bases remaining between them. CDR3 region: CASSFRTSPQYF. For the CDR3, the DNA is TGTGCCAGCAGTTTTCGGACTTCGCCCCAGTACTTC.

The CDR3 here is CASSFGTGPYEQYF. The CDR3 DNA reads as TGTGCCAGCAGCTTCGGGACAGGTCCCTACGAGCAGTACTTC. The chain has TRBV5-6 and TRBJ2-7; 8 positions agree with TRBD1. Germline-derived CDR1 and CDR2 are SGHDT and YYEEEE. The length of the CDR3 is 14 residues. The V and J ends lost 2 bases and 2 bases, in that order; junction bases with no gene match: 3. Full variable domain (remainder filled in from reference TRBV5-6 and TRBJ2-7): DAGVTQSPTHLIKTRGQQVTLRCSPKSGHDTVSWYQQALGQGPQFIFQYYEEEERQRGNFPDRFSGHQFPNYSSELNVNALLLGDSALYLCASSFGTGPYEQYFGPGTRLTVT.

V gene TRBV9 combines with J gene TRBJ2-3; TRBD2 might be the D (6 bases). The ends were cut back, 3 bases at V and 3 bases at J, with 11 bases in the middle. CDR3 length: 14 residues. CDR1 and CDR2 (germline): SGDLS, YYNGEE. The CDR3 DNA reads TGTGCCAGCAGCGCCGCGGGGATAACAGATACGCAGTATTTT. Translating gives CASSAAGITDTQYF.

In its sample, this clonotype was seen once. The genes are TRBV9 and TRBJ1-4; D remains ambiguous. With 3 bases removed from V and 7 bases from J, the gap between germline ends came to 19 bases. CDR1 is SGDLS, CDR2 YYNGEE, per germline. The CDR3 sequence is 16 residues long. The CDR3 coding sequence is TGTGCCAGCAGCGCGTCTGTCGGGGAAACCTTTGAAAAACTGTTTTTT. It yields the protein CASSASVGETFEKLFF.

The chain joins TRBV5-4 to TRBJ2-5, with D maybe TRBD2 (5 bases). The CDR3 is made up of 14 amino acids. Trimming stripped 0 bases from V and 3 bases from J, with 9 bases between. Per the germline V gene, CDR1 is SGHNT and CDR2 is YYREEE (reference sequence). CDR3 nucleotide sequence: TGTGCCAGCAGCTTGGTGGGGAGAGAAGAGACCCAGTACTTC. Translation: CASSLVGREETQYF.

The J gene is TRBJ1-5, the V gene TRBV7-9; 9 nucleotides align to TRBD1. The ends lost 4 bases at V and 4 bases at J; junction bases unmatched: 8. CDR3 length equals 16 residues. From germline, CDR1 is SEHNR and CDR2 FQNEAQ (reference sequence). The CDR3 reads CASSSIQGAGNQPQHF. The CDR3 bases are TGTGCCAGCAGCTCGATACAGGGGGCGGGTAATCAGCCCCAGCATTTT.

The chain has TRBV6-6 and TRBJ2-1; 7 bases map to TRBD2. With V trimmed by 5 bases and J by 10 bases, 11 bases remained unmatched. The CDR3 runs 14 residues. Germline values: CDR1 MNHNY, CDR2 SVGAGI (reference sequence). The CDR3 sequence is CASSRLAQEPEQFF. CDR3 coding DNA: TGTGCCAGCAGTCGACTAGCCCAGGAACCCGAGCAGTTCTTC.

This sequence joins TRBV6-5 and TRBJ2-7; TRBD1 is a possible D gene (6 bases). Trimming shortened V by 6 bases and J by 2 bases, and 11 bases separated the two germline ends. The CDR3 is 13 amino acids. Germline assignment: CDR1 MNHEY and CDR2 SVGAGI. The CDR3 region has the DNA TGTGCCAGCAGACCCGGACAGACCTACGAGCAGTACTTC. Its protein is CASRPGQTYEQYF.

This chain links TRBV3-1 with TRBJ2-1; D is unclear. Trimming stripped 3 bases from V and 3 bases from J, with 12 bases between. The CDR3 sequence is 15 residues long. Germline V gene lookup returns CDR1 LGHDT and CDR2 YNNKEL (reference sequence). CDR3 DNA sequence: TGTGCCAGCAGCCACGACACTAACCTCTACAATGAGCAGTTCTTC. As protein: CASSHDTNLYNEQFF.

CDR3 in amino acids: CASSPGTATYEQYF. DNA for the CDR3: TGCGCCAGCAGCCCCGGGACGGCCACCTACGAGCAGTACTTC. V gene TRBV4-1 combines with J gene TRBJ2-7; possibly TRBD1 or TRBD2 for D (5 bases each). Germline V gives CDR1 MGHRA, CDR2 YSYEKL. This CDR3 region has 14 residues. V lost 4 bases and J 2 bases, leaving 12 bases between the germline ends.

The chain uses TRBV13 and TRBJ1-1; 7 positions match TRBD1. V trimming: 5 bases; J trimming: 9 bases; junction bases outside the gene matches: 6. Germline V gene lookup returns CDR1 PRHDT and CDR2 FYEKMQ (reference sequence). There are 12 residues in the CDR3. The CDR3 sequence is CASSAGTVKAFF. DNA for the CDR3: TGTGCCAGCAGCGCCGGGACAGTCAAAGCTTTCTTT. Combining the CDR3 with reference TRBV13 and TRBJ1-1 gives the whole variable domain AAGVIQSPRHLIKEKRETATLKCYPIPRHDTVYWYQQGPGQDPQFLISFYEKMQSDKGSIPDRFSAQQFSDYHSELNMSSLELGDSALYFCASSAGTVKAFFGQGTRLTVV.

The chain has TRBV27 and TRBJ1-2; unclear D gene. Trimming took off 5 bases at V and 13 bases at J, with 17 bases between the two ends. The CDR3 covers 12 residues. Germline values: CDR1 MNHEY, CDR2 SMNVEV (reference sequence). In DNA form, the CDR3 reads TGTGCCAGCAGTCCCCCTAATTCGGGGTTCACCTTC. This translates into CASSPPNSGFTF.

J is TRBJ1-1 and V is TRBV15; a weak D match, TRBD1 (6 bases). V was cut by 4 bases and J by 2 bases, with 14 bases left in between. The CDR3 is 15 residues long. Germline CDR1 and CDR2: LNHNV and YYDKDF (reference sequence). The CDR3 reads CATSKYRVGNTEAFF. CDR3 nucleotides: TGTGCCACCAGCAAATACAGGGTAGGAAACACTGAAGCTTTCTTT.